The 23 T cell receptor beta chains below come from one sample, sequenced in a study of OX40 agonist ivuxolimab in advanced cancers. Sequencing was performed with immunoSEQ multiplex PCR; in TCRdb, only in-frame clones are kept and a portion is missing. The profile shows tens of thousands of clones, approximately 87% of them singletons. The sequenced sample was CD4+ or CD8+ T cells sorted from blood, obtained in a trial of the OX40 agonist ivuxolimab. The source of these receptors is an adult with an advanced solid tumor such as melanoma, head and neck, liver or kidney cancer.

The chain employs TRBV7-8 and TRBJ2-7; D unclear. The germline CDR1 and CDR2 sequences are SGHVS and FQNEAQ. The CDR3 totals 14 residues. V was clipped by 2 bases and J by 3 bases, with 11 bases between them. The CDR3 loop reads CASSLTGFVYEQYF. CDR3 nucleotide sequence: TGTGCCAGCAGCTTAACTGGGTTTGTCTACGAGCAGTACTTC.

This chain uses TRBV7-9 with TRBJ1-1, with D unresolved. There are 16 residues in the CDR3. Germline V CDR1 and CDR2: SEHNR, FQNEAQ (reference sequence). V gave up 3 bases and J gave up 0 bases, with 14 bases separating them. The CDR3 DNA follows: TGTGCCAGCAGCTTTGCGCTGACCGCAATGAACACTGAAGCTTTCTTT. Translated: CASSFALTAMNTEAFF.

This chain uses TRBV19 with TRBJ1-6; D might be TRBD1 (6 bases). The CDR3 has 15 residues. V was pared by 4 bases and J by 6 bases, with 13 bases between. Germline V CDR1 and CDR2: LNHDA, SQIVND (reference sequence). In nucleotides, the CDR3 is TGTGCCAGTAGTACCGGCGGGGGCAGTAATTCACCCCTCCACTTT. Protein: CASSTGGGSNSPLHF.

The chain joins TRBV2 to TRBJ1-5, with D possibly being TRBD1 (5 bases). The V and J ends lost 11 bases and 3 bases respectively, with 14 bases between them. Germline values: CDR1 SNHLY, CDR2 FYNNEI. This CDR3 is built from 13 residues. The CDR3 DNA sequence: TGTGCCTCAAGGGGACGGCTCAATCAGCCCCAGCATTTT. This encodes CASRGRLNQPQHF.

This chain joins TRBV9 and TRBJ1-5; D might be TRBD1 (6 bases). Per the germline V gene, CDR1 is SGDLS and CDR2 is YYNGEE. This CDR3 has 14 residues. V was cut by 4 bases and J by 7 bases, with 15 bases left in between. The CDR3 protein is CASSPRGIWQPQHF. The CDR3 nucleotides are TGTGCCAGCAGCCCGAGGGGGATTTGGCAGCCCCAGCATTTT.

V usage is TRBV4-3 and J usage is TRBJ2-7, with D unclear. The germline CDR1 and CDR2 sequences are LGHNA and YSLEER. Trimming took off 4 bases at V and 0 bases at J, with 16 bases between the two ends. The CDR3 consists of 16 residues. CDR3 residues: CASSRGRTESSYEQYF. In DNA, the CDR3 is TGCGCCAGCAGCCGAGGAAGGACGGAGAGCTCCTACGAGCAGTACTTC.

The sample holds one count of this clone. The junction and the germline gene differ at one end; a read error may be behind it. The chain is built from TRBV19 and TRBJ1-4, with D unresolved. Germline assignment: CDR1 LNHDA and CDR2 SQIVND (reference sequence). The CDR3 spans 12 residues. The CDR3 DNA is TGTGCCAGTAGTATGGGGAATGGAAAACTGTTTTTT. Translation: CASSMGNGKLFF.

This chain links TRBV7-3 with TRBJ2-1, with 10 positions matching TRBD2. Germline CDR1 reads SGHTA; CDR2 reads FQGTGA. Trimming at V came to 4 bases and at J to 8 bases, leaving 11 bases not matched to a gene. CDR3 length equals 16 residues. CDR3 sequence (DNA): TGTGCCAGCAGCTCGCCCTCTAGCGGGAGCGGTGATGAGCAGTTCTTC. Protein sequence: CASSSPSSGSGDEQFF.

The rearrangement uses TRBV11-2 and TRBJ2-1; no clear D. Germline CDR1 is SGHAT and CDR2 is FQNNGV. V lost 3 bases and J lost 0, with 12 bases in between. This CDR3 has 16 residues. CDR3 loop: CASSFPPEGSYNEQFF. In nucleotides, the CDR3 is TGTGCCAGCAGCTTCCCCCCGGAAGGCTCCTACAATGAGCAGTTCTTC.

Only one count was recorded for this clone. The chain has TRBV12-5 and TRBJ2-5, with D tentatively TRBD1 (6 bases). This CDR3 comprises 14 residues. Germline V CDR1 and CDR2: LGHNT, FRNRAP. The V end lost 1 base, the J end lost 5 bases, and 11 bases lay between the germline ends. The chain's CDR3 is CASGLGQGRETQYF. The DNA for the CDR3 is TGTGCTAGTGGTTTGGGTCAGGGGCGGGAGACCCAGTACTTC. Variable domain in full (rest from reference TRBV12-5 and TRBJ2-5): DARVTQTPRHKVTEMGQEVTMRCQPILGHNTVFWYRQTMMQGLELLAYFRNRAPLDDSGMPKDRFSAEMPDATLATLKIQPSEPRDSAVYFCASGLGQGRETQYFGPGTRLLVL.

This chain links TRBV19 with TRBJ2-1; unclear D gene. The CDR3 is 11 amino acids. Germline assignment: CDR1 LNHDA and CDR2 SQIVND (reference sequence). Trimming left V 4 bases short and J 6 bases short, with 4 bases between. For the CDR3, the DNA is TGTGCCAGTAGTAACGTCAATGAGCAGTTCTTC. As protein: CASSNVNEQFF.

The chain uses TRBV19 and TRBJ2-3; unclear D gene. This CDR3 spans 13 amino acids. V was clipped by 4 bases and J by 4 bases, with 9 bases between them. Germline V lookup: CDR1 LNHDA, CDR2 SQIVND (reference sequence). The CDR3 loop is CASSKEYSDTQYF. In nucleotides, the CDR3 is TGTGCCAGTAGTAAGGAGTACTCAGATACGCAGTATTTT.

This chain links TRBV4-3 with TRBJ1-2; 9 nucleotides line up with TRBD1. Per germline, CDR1 LGHNA and CDR2 YSLEER. CDR3 length: 13 residues. V dropped 5 bases and J dropped 8; count of bases not matched to a gene: 6. The CDR3 region is CASSGTGPSGYTF. The CDR3 nucleotides are TGCGCCAGCAGCGGGACAGGGCCCTCCGGCTACACCTTC.

The V gene is TRBV27, the J gene TRBJ2-6, with D possibly TRBD1 on 6 matching bases. Trimming pared 7 bases from V and 0 bases from J, leaving 16 bases between. This CDR3 contains 17 residues. Germline V lookup: CDR1 MNHEY, CDR2 SMNVEV (reference sequence). The CDR3 protein is CASTEWGHPSGANVLTF. In nucleotides, the CDR3 is TGTGCCAGCACCGAGTGGGGGCATCCCTCTGGGGCCAACGTCCTGACTTTC.

J is TRBJ1-1 and V is TRBV5-1, with D possibly being TRBD1 (5 bases). The germline CDR1 and CDR2 sequences are SGHRS and YFSETQ. The CDR3 is made up of 15 amino acids. Trimming left V 1 base short and J 6 bases short, with 16 bases between. CDR3 protein: CASSLTGLARAEAFF. DNA of the CDR3: TGCGCCAGCAGCTTGACGGGACTTGCAAGGGCTGAAGCTTTCTTT.

The chain employs TRBV19 and TRBJ2-1; 8 bases align to TRBD1. V was pared by 8 bases and J by 5 bases, with 8 bases of the junction left unmatched. The CDR3 contains 14 residues. Germline-derived CDR1 and CDR2 are LNHDA and SQIVND (reference sequence). The CDR3 DNA is TGTGCCAGTGGACAGGGTCTATTGGACAATGAGCAGTTCTTC. This encodes CASGQGLLDNEQFF.

V and J are TRBV7-2 and TRBJ1-6; 7 nucleotides agree with TRBD1. Germline V lookup: CDR1 SGHTA, CDR2 FQGNSA. This CDR3 has 15 amino acids. Trimming took 6 bases from V and 9 from J; bases not matched to a gene: 11. The CDR3 loop reads CASRPETGFSSPLHF. The CDR3 DNA sequence: TGTGCCAGCAGACCGGAGACAGGGTTCTCTTCACCCCTCCACTTT.

The gene calls are TRBV25-1 and TRBJ2-1; 8 bases fit TRBD1. The germline V gene encodes CDR1 MGHDK and CDR2 SYGVNS. The V and J ends lost 3 bases and 9 bases, in that order; junction bases with no gene match: 10. The CDR3 runs 15 residues. The CDR3 sequence is CASSERGQGLTEQFF. The DNA of the CDR3 is TGTGCCAGCAGTGAGCGAGGACAGGGCCTAACTGAGCAGTTCTTC.

The chain combines TRBV15 with TRBJ2-1; D not resolved. Deletions cut 0 bases from V and 6 bases from J, with 9 bases between. The CDR3 has 14 amino acids. CDR1 LNHNV and CDR2 YYDKDF come from the germline V gene (reference sequence). DNA of the CDR3: TGTGCCACCAGCAGAGATCCAAGAGGCAATGAGCAGTTCTTC. Translating it yields CATSRDPRGNEQFF.

This chain connects TRBV6-6 to TRBJ1-3; TRBD1 matches at 7 bases. CDR1 is MNHNY and CDR2 is SVGAGI in the germline V gene (reference sequence). V shed 10 bases, J shed 0 bases, and the junction held 9 bases outside the gene matches. The CDR3 has 15 residues. DNA for the CDR3: TGTGCCACCCGGGACAGCGGAATCTCTGGAAACACCATATATTTT. Translated: CATRDSGISGNTIYF.

About this clone: Other DNA sequences in this specimen translate into the identical CDR3. The rearrangement joins TRBV18 to TRBJ2-5; possible D gene TRBD1, 6 bases. The CDR3 has 13 amino acids. Trimming stripped 2 bases from V and 5 bases from J, with 9 bases between. Germline V gives CDR1 KGHSH, CDR2 LQKENI. The CDR3 DNA reads as TGTGCCAGCTCACCAGGGCAGGGGGAGACCCAGTACTTC. Translation gives CASSPGQGETQYF.

V usage is TRBV2 and J usage is TRBJ1-1; no clear D gene. The CDR3 length is 13 residues. Trimming cost V 2 bases and J 1 base, with 5 bases left between them. Germline V gene sequence: CDR1 SNHLY, CDR2 FYNNEI. CDR3 sequence: CASSEQQNTEAFF. The CDR3 DNA follows: TGTGCCAGCAGTGAACAGCAGAACACTGAAGCTTTCTTT.

This chain links TRBV30 with TRBJ2-7; tentatively, D is TRBD1 (5 bases). The ends were cut back, 1 base at V and 7 bases at J, with 14 bases in the middle. The CDR3 contains 13 residues. CDR1 and CDR2 from the germline V gene are GTSNPN and SVGIG (reference sequence). CDR3 amino acids: CAWSGQTAKEQYF. Here the CDR3 DNA reads TGTGCCTGGAGTGGACAGACCGCAAAAGAGCAGTACTTC.